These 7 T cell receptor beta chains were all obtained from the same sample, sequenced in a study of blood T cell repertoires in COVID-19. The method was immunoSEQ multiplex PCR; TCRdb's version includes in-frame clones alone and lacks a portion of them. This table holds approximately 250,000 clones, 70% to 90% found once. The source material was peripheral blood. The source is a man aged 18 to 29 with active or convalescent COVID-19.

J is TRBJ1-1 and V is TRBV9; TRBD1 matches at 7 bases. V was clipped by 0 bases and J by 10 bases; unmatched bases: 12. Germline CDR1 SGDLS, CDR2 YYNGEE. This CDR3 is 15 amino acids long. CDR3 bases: TGTGCCAGCAGCGTAGACGACTTAGGGGGCAGGGGAGCTTTCTTT. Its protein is CASSVDDLGGRGAFF.

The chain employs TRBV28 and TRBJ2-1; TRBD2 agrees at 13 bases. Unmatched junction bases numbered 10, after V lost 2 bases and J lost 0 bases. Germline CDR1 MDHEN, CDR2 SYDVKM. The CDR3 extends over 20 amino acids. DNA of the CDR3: TGTGCCAGCAGTTTAGACACTAGCGGGAGGGCCAAGAGCTCCTACAATGAGCAGTTCTTC. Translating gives CASSLDTSGRAKSSYNEQFF.

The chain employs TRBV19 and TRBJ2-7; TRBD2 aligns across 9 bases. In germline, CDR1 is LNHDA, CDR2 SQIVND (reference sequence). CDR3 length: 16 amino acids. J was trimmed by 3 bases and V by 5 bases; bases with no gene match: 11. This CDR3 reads CASSGRTSATFYEQYF. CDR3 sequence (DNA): TGTGCCAGTAGTGGGAGGACTAGCGCTACCTTCTACGAGCAGTACTTC.

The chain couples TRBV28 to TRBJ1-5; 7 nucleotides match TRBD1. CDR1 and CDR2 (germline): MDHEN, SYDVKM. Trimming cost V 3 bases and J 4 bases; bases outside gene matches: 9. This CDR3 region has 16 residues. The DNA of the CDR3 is TGTGCCAGCAGTTTTGTCCAGACAGGGCCAAATCAGCCCCAGCATTTT. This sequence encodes CASSFVQTGPNQPQHF. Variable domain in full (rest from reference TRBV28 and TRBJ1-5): DVKVTQSSRYLVKRTGEKVFLECVQDMDHENMFWYRQDPGLGLRLIYFSYDVKMKEKGDIPEGYSVSREKKERFSLILESASTNQTSMYLCASSFVQTGPNQPQHFGDGTRLSIL.

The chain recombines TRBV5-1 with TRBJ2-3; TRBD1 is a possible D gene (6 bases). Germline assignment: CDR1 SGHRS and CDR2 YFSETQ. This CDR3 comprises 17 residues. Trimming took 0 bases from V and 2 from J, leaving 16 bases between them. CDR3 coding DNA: TGCGCCAGCAGCTTGGGGGTCCGAGTGGGACACACAGATACGCAGTATTTT. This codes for CASSLGVRVGHTDTQYF.

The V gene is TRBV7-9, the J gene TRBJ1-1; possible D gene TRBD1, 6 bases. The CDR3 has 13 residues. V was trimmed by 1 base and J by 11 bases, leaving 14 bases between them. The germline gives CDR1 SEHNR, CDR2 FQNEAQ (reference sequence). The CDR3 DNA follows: TGTGCCAGCAGCTTAGATGCGGGGGCACGGGCTTTCTTT. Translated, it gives CASSLDAGARAFF.

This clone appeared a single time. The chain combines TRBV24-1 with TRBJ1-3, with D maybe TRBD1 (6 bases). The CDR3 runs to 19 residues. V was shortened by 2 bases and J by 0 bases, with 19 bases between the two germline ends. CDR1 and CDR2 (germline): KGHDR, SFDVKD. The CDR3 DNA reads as TGTGCCACCAGTGATTGGGCCAGGGGTTCTTCATTCTCTGGAAACACCATATATTTT. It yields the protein CATSDWARGSSFSGNTIYF.